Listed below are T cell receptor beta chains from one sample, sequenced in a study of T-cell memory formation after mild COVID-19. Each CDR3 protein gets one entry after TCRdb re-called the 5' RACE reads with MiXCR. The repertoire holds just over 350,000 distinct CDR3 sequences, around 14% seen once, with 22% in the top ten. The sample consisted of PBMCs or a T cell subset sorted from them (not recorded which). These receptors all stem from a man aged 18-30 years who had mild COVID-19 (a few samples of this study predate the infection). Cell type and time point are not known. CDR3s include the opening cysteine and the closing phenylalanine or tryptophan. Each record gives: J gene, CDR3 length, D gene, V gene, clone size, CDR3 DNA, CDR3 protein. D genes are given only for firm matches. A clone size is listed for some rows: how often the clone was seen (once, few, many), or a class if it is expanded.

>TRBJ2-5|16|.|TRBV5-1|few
TGCGCCAGCAGTCGCGGGATCGCTCACCTGGGGGAGACCCAGTACTTC
CASSRGIAHLGETQYF
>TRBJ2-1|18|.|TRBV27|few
TGTGCCAGCAGTTTATTCGCCTTGGATGGGGGCGCGAACAATGAGCAGTTCTTC
CASSLFALDGGANNEQFF
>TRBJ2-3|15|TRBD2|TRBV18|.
TGTGCCAGCTCACCAATAGCGGGACTCACAGATACGCAGTATTTT
CASSPIAGLTDTQYF
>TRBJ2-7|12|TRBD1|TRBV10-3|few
TGTGCCAACTCACAGGGGACCTACGAGCAGTACTTC
CANSQGTYEQYF
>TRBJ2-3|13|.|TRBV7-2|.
TGTGCCAGCAGCTGGAGCTACACAGATACGCAGTATTTT
CASSWSYTDTQYF
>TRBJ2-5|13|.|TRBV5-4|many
TGTGCCACGGGGACCCAAGGGGGAGAGACCCAGTACTTC
CATGTQGGETQYF
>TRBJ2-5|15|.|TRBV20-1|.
TGCAGTGAGGAAAGTGCAGTAAGCGGACAAGAGACCCAGTACTTC
CSEESAVSGQETQYF
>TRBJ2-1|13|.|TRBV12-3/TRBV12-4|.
TGTGCCAGCAGCCCGCCCAATGGGCATGAGCAGTTCTTC
CASSPPNGHEQFF
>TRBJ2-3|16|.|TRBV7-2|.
TGTGCCAGCAGCTTTCTTCTAGGTTCCAGCACAGATACGCAGTATTTT
CASSFLLGSSTDTQYF
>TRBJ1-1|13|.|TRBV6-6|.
TGTGCCAGCAGTCCCCTCCCCGGCCCTGAAGCTTTCTTT
CASSPLPGPEAFF
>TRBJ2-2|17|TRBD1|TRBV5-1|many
TGCGCCAGCAGCTCCACTCCTCCGGGACAGGGCTACGGGGAGCTGTTTTTT
CASSSTPPGQGYGELFF